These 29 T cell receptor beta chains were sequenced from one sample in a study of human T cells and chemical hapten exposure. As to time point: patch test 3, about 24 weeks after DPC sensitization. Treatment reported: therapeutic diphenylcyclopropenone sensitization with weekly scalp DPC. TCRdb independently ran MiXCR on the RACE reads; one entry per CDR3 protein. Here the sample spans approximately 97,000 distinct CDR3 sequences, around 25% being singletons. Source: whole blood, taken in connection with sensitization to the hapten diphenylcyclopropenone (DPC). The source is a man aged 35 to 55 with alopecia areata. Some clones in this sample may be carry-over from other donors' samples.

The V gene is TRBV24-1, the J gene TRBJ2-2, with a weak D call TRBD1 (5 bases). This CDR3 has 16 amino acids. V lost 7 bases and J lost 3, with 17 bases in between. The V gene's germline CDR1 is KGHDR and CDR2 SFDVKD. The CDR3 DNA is TGTGCCACCAGCGGACGACGCCAGGGATACACCGGGGAGCTGTTTTTT. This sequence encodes CATSGRRQGYTGELFF.

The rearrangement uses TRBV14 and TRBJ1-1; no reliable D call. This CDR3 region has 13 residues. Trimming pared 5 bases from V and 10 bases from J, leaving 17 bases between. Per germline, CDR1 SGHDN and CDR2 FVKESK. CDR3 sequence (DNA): TGTGCCAGCAGCTTCGGGAGGGTCTCATCAGCTTTCTTT. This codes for CASSFGRVSSAFF. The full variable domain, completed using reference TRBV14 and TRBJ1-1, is EAGVTQFPSHSVIEKGQTVTLRCDPISGHDNLYWYRRVMGKEIKFLLHFVKESKQDESGMPNNRFLAERTGGTYSTLKVQPAELEDSGVYFCASSFGRVSSAFFGQGTRLTVV.

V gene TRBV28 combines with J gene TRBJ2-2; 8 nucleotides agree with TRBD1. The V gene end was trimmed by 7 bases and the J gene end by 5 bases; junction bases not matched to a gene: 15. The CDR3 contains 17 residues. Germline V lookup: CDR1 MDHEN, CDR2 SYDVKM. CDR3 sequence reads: CASIRAGGALSTGELFF. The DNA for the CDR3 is TGTGCCAGCATAAGGGCAGGGGGCGCATTATCTACCGGGGAGCTGTTTTTT. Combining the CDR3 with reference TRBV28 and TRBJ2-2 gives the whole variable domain DVKVTQSSRYLVKRTGEKVFLECVQDMDHENMFWYRQDPGLGLRLIYFSYDVKMKEKGDIPEGYSVSREKKERFSLILESASTNQTSMYLCASIRAGGALSTGELFFGEGSRLTVL.

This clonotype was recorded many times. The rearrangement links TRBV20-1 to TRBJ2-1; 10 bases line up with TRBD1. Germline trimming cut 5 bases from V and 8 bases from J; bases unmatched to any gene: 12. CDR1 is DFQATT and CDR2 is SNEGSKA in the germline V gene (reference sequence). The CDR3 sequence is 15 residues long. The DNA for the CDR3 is TGCAGTGCTTATCGACAGGGGGCGGTTTCGTATGAGCAGTTCTTC. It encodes CSAYRQGAVSYEQFF.

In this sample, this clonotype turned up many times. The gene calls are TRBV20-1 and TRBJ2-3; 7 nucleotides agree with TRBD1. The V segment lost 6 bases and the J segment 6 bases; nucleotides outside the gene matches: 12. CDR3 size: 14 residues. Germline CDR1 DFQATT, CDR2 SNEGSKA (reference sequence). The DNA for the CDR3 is TGCAGTGCCGTCGAGCAGGGGGACATGGATACGCAGTATTTT. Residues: CSAVEQGDMDTQYF.

The CDR3: CASLASNTGELFF. DNA for the CDR3: TGTGCCAGCCTAGCGAGTAACACCGGGGAGCTGTTTTTT. The rearrangement links TRBV18 to TRBJ2-2; weak D call: TRBD2 (6 bases). Germline loops: CDR1 KGHSH, CDR2 LQKENI. The CDR3 contains 13 residues. V dropped 8 bases and J dropped 2 bases, with 9 bases sitting between them.

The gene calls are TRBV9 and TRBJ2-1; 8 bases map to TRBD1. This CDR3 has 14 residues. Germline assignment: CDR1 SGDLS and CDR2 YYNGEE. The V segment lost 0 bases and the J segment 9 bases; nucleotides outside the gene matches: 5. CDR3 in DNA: TGTGCCAGCAGCGTAGGGACAGGGATCAGTGAGCAGTTCTTC. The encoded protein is CASSVGTGISEQFF.

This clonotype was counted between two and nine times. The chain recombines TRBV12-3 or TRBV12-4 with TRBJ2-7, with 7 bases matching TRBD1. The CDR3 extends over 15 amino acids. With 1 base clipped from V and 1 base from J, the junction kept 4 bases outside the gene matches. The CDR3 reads CASSLGGGASYEQYF. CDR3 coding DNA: TGTGCCAGCAGTTTAGGAGGGGGCGCGTCCTACGAGCAGTACTTC.

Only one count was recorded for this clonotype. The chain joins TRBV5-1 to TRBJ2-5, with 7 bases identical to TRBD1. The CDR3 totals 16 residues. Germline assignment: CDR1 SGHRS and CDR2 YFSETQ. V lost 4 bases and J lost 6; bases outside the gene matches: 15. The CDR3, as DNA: TGCGCCAGCAGCGCCCTCAACACCAGACAGGGCCAGACCCAGTACTTC. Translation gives CASSALNTRQGQTQYF.

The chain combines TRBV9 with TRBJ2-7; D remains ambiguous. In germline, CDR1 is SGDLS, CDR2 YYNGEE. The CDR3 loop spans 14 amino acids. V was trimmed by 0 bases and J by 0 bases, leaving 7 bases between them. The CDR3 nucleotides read TGTGCCAGCAGCGTAGGTGCCAGCTCCTACGAGCAGTACTTC. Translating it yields CASSVGASSYEQYF.

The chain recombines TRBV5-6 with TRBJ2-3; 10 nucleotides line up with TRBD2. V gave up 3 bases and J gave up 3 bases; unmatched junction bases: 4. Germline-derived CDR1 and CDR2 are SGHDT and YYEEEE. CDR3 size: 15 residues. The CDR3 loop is CASSSLAGETDTQYF. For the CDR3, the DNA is TGTGCCAGCAGCTCTCTAGCGGGAGAGACAGATACGCAGTATTTT.

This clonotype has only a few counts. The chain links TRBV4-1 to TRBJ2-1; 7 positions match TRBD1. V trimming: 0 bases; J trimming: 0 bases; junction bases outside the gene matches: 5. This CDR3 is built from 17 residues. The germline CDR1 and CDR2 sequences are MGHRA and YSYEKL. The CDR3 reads CASSQDPGQRSYNEQFF. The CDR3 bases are TGCGCCAGCAGCCAAGATCCGGGACAGCGCTCCTACAATGAGCAGTTCTTC.

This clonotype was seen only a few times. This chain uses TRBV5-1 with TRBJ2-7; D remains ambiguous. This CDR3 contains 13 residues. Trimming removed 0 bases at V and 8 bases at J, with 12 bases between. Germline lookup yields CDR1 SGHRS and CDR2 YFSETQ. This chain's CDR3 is CASSLEDTFQQYF. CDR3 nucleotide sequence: TGCGCCAGCAGCTTGGAAGACACCTTCCAGCAGTACTTC.

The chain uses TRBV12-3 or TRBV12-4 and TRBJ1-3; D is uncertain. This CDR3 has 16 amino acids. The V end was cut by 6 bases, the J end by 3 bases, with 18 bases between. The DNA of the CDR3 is TGTGCCAGCAGCCTCCTGGACTTCCGAGTTGGAAACACCATATATTTT. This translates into CASSLLDFRVGNTIYF.

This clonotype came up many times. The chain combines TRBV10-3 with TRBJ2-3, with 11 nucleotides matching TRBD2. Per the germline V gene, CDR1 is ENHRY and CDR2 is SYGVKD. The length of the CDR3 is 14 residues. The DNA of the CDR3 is TGTGCGTCAGGTACTAGCGGGAGTCCAGATACGCAGTATTTT. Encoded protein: CASGTSGSPDTQYF.

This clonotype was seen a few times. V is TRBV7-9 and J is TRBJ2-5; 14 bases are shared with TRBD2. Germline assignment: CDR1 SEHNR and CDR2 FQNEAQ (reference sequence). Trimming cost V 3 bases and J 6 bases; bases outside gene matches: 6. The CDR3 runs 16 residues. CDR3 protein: CASSFGGTSGSQTQYF. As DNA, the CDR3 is TGTGCCAGCAGCTTTGGGGGGACTAGCGGGAGTCAGACCCAGTACTTC.

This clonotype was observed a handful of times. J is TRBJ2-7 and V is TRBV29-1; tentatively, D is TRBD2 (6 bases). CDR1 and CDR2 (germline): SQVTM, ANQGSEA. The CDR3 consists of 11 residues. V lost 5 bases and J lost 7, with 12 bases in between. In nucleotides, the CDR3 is TGCAGCGTTCGGGAGATGGGGGAGCAGTACTTC. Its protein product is CSVREMGEQYF.

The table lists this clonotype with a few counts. The CDR3 loop is CASSLVSGFGSGANVLTF. CDR3 DNA sequence: TGCGCCAGCAGCTTGGTATCCGGGTTTGGCTCTGGGGCCAACGTCCTGACTTTC. V and J are TRBV5-1 and TRBJ2-6, with D hard to call. V gave up 0 bases and J gave up 0 bases, with 13 bases separating them. This CDR3 has 18 residues. Per germline, CDR1 SGHRS and CDR2 YFSETQ. The complete variable domain, with remaining parts taken from reference TRBV5-1 and TRBJ2-6, reads KAGVTQTPRYLIKTRGQQVTLSCSPISGHRSVSWYQQTPGQGLQFLFEYFSETQRNKGNFPGRFSGRQFSNSRSEMNVSTLELGDSALYLCASSLVSGFGSGANVLTFGAGSRLTVL.

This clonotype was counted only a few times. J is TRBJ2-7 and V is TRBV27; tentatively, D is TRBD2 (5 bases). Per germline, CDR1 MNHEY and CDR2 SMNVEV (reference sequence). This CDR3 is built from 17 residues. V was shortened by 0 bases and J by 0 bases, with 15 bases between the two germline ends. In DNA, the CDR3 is TGTGCCAGCAGTTTATCGGCCCACGCTGAGGGCTCCTACGAGCAGTACTTC. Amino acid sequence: CASSLSAHAEGSYEQYF.

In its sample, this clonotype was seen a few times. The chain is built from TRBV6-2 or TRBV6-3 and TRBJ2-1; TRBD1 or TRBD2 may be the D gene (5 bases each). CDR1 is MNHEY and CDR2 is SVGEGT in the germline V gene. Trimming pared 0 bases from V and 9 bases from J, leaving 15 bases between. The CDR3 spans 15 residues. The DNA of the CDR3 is TGTGCCAGCAGTTACTCGATGTTCGGGGCAGGTGAGCAGTTCTTC. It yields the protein CASSYSMFGAGEQFF.

The CDR3 nucleotides are TGTGCCAGCAGTTTAGGACCTGGAGCCACTGAAGCTTTCTTT. As protein: CASSLGPGATEAFF. J is TRBJ1-1 and V is TRBV28; D unclear. CDR1 is MDHEN, CDR2 SYDVKM, per germline. The CDR3 covers 14 residues. The ends were cut back, 2 bases at V and 4 bases at J, with 11 bases in the middle.

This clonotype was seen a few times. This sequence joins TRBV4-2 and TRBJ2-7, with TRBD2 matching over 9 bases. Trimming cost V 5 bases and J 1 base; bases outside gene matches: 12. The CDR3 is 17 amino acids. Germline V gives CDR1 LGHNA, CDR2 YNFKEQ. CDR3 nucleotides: TGTGCCAGCAGCGACCCCCTGACTAGCGGAAGATCCTACGAGCAGTACTTC. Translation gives CASSDPLTSGRSYEQYF.

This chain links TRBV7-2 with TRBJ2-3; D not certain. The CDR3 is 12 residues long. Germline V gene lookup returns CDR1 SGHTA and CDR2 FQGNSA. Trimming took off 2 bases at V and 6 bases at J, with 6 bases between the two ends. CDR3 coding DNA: TGTGCCAGCAGCTTAATGGGGGATACGCAGTATTTT. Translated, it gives CASSLMGDTQYF.

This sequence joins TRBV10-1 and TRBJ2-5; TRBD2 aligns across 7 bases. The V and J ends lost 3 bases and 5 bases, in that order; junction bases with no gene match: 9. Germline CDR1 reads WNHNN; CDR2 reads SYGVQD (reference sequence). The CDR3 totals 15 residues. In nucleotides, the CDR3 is TGCGCCAGCAGTGACCATGCGGGAGTTCGCGAGACCCAGTACTTC. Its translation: CASSDHAGVRETQYF.

The CDR3: CSATRELAGGEQYF. The CDR3 nucleotides read TGCAGTGCTACGAGGGAGCTAGCGGGAGGCGAGCAGTACTTC. The V and J genes are TRBV20-1 and TRBJ2-7, with TRBD2 matching over 11 bases. CDR1 is DFQATT and CDR2 is SNEGSKA in the germline V gene (reference sequence). The CDR3 runs 14 residues. With 4 bases clipped from V and 6 bases from J, the junction kept 8 bases outside the gene matches.

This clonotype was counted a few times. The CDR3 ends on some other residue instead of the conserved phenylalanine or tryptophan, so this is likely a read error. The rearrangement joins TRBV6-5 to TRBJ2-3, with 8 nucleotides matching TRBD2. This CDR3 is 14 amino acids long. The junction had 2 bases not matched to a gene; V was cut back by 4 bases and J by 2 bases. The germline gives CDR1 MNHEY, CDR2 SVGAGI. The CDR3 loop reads CASSLAGNTDTQYL. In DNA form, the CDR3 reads TGTGCCAGCAGTTTAGCGGGGAACACAGATACGCAGTATCTT.

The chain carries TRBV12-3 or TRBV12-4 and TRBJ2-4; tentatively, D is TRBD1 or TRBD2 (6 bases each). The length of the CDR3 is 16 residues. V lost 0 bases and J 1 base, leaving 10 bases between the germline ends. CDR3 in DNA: TGTGCCAGCAGTTTAGCTGGGGGGCTTGCCAAAAACATTCAGTACTTC. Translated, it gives CASSLAGGLAKNIQYF.

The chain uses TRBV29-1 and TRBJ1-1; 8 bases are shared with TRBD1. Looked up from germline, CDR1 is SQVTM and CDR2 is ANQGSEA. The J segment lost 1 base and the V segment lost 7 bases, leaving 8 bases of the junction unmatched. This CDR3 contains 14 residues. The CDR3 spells CSGRTGMGNTEAFF. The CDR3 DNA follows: TGCAGCGGGAGGACAGGGATGGGGAACACTGAAGCTTTCTTT.

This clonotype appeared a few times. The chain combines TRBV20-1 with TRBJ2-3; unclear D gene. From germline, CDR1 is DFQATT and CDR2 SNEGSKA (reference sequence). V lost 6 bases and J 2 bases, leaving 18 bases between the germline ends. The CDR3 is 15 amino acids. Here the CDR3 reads CSAPSVEGLTDTQYF. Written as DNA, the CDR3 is TGCAGTGCCCCCTCCGTTGAAGGCCTCACAGATACGCAGTATTTT.